This T cell receptor (beta chain) was documented in a study of CD8+CD57+ T cells in acquired aplastic anemia. Study-wide findings and caveats: Found in both controls and patients were around 29 CD8+ CDR3 sequences. A significant difference in CD8+ Simpson's diversity between patients and controls was not found.

As for this clonotype: As yet, its antigen is unknown.

Researchers used genomic DNA as the template to profile TCR beta VDJ and CDR3. Each CDR3 protein gets one entry after TCRdb re-called the reads with MiXCR. The sample holds about 160,000 distinct CDR3 sequences, roughly 48% seen once. Germline lookup yields CDR1 SGHTA and CDR2 FQGTGA. This CDR3 spans 13 amino acids. The V end was cut by 3 bases, the J end by 7 bases, with 13 bases between. By flow cytometry, patients selected for sequencing had shown an expansion of CD8+CD57+ cells. As a group, the patients uniformly had severe acquired aplastic anemia. The source is a human donor with aplastic anemia. What was sequenced was sorted CD4+, CD8+, or CD8+CD57+ T cells (not recorded which) from PBMCs. This chain uses TRBV7-3 with TRBJ2-7; D may be TRBD1 or TRBD2 (5 bases each). The CDR3 DNA is TGTGCCAGCAGCTTGGGGACGCTCGGGGAGCAGTACTTC. Its translation is CASSLGTLGEQYF.